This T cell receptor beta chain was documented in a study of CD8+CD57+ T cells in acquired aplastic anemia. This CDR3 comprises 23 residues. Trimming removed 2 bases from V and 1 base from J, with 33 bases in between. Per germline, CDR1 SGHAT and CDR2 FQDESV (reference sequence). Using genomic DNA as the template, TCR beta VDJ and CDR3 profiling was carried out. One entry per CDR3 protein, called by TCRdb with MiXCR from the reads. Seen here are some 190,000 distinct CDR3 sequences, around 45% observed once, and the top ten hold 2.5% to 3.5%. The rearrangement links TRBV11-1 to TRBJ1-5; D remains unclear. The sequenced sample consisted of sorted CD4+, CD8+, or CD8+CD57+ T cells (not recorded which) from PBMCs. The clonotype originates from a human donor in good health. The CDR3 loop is CASSLSPRQDRPKTLGSNQPQHF. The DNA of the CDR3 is TGTGCCAGCAGCTTATCGCCGAGGCAAGACCGTCCCAAAACCTTAGGGAGCAATCAGCCCCAGCATTTT.